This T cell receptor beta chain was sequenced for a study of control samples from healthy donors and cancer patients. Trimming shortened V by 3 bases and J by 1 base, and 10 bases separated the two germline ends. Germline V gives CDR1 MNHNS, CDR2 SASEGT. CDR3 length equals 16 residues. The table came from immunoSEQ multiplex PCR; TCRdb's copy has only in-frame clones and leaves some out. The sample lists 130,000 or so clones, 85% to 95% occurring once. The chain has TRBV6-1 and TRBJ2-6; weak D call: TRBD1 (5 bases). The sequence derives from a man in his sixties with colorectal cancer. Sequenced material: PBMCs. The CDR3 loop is CASSDRGRSGANVLTF. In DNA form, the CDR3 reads TGTGCCAGCAGTGATAGGGGCAGATCTGGGGCCAACGTCCTGACTTTC.